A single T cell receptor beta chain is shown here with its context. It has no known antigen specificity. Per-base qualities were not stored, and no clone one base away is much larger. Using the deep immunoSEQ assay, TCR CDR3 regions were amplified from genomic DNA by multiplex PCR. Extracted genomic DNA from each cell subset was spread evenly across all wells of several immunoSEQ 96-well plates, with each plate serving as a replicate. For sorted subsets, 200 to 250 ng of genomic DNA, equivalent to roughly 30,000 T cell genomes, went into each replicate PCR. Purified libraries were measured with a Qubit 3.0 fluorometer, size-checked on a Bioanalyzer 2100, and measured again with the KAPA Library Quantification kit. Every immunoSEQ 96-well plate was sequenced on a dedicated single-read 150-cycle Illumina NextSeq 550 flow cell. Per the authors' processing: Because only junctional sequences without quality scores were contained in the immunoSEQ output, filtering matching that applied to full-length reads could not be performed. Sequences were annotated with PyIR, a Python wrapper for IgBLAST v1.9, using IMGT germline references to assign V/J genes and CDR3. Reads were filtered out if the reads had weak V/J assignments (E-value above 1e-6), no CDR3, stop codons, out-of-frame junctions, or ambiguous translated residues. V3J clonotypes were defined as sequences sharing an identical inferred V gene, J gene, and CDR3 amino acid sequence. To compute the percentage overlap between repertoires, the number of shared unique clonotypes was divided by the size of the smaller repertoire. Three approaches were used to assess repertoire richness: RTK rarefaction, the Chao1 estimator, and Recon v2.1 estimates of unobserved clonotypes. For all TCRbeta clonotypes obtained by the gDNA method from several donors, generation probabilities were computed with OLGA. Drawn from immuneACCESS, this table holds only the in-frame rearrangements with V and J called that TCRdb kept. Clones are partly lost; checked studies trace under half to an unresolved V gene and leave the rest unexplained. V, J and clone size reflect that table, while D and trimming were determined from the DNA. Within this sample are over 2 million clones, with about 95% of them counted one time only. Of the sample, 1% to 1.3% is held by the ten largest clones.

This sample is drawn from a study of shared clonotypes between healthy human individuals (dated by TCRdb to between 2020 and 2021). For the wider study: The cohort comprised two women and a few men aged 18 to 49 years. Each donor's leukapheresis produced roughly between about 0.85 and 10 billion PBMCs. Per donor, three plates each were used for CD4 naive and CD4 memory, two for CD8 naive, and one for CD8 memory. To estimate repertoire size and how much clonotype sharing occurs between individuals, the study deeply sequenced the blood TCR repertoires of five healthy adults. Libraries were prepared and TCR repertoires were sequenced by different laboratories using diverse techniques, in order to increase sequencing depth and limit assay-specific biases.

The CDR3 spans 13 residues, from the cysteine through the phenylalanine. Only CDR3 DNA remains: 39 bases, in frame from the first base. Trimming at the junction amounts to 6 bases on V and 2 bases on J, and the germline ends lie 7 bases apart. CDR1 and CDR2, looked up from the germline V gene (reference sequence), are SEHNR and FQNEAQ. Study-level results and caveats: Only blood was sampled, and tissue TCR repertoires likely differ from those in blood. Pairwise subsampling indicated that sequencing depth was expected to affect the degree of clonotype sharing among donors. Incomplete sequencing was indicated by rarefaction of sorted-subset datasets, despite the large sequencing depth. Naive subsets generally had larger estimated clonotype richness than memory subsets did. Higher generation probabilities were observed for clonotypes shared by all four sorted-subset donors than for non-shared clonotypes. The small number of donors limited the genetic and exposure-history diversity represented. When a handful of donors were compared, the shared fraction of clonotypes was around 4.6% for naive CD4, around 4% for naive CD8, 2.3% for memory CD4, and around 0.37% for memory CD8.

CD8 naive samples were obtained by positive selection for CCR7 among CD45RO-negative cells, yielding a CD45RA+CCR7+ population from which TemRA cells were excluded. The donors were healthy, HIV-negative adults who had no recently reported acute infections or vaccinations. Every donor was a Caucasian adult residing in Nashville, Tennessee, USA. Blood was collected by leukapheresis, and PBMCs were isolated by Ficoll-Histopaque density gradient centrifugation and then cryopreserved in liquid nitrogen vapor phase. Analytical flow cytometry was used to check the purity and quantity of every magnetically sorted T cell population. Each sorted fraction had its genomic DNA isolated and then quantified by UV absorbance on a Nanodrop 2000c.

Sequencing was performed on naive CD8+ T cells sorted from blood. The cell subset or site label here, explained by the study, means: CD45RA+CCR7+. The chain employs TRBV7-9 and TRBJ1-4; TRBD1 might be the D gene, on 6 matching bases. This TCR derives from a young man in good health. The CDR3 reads CASSGQTNEKLFF. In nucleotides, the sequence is TGTGCCAGCAGTGGACAGACTAATGAAAAACTGTTTTTT. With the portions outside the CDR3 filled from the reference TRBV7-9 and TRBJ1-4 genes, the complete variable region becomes DTGVSQNPRHKITKRGQNVTFRCDPISEHNRLYWYRQTLGQGPEFLTYFQNEAQLEKSRLLSDRFSAERPKGSFSTLEIQRTEQGDSAMYLCASSGQTNEKLFFGSGTQLSVL.